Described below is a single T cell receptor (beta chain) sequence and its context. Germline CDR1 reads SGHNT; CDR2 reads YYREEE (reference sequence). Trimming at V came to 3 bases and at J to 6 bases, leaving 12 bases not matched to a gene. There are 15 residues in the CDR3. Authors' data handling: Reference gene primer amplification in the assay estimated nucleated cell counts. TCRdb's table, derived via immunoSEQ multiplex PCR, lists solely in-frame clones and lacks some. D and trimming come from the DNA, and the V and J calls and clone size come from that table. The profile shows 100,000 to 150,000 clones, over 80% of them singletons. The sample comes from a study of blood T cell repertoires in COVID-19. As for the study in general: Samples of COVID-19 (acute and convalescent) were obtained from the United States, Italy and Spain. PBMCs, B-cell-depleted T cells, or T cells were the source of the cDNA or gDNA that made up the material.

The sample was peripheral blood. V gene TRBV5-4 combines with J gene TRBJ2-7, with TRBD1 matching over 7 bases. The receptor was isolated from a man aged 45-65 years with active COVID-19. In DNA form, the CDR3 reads TGTGCCAGCAGCTCTACAATGGACAGGACCGGCGAGCAGTACTTC. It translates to CASSSTMDRTGEQYF.